The present entry profiles one T cell receptor beta chain with its context. Which antigen it targets is not known. The record has no base qualities; no much larger clone is one base away. The immunoSEQ Assay, a bias-controlled multiplex PCR, was used to amplify TCRbeta CDR3 regions from genomic DNA. The study's processing was this. Nucleated cell counts per sample were estimated from amplification of reference gene primers within the assay. To quantify the absolute abundance of each unique TCRbeta CDR3 rearrangement, sequence reads were collapsed and filtered. Productive Simpson clonality was computed per sample as the square root of Simpson's diversity index over productive rearrangements. TCRdb took over this immuneACCESS table, retaining in-frame rearrangements with V and J assigned. Such tables are incomplete; in checked studies, under half of the missing clones stem from an unresolved V gene, and the remainder is unexplained. The DNA was the basis for D and trimming; V, J and clone size are from that table. Recorded for this sample are over 25,000 clones; 80% to 95% of them occurred a single time. The ten largest clonotypes hold more than 3% of the sample.

Reading the germline V gene gives CDR1 SGHTS and CDR2 YDEGEE. The CDR3 spans 16 residues, from the cysteine through the phenylalanine. The read is trimmed to its CDR3 DNA, 48 bases read in frame from base 1. Ends trimmed: V by 4 bases, J by 2 bases; bases unmatched to a gene: 8. This sample was taken from a study of blood T cell repertoires in COVID-19 (dated by TCRdb to about 2020). Some background on the complete study: Collaborator samples came from the United States, Italy and Spain and covered acute and convalescent phases of COVID-19. The prospective study material was composed of cDNA or gDNA derived from T cells, B-cell-depleted T cells, or PBMCs. Deeply sampled blood TCRbeta repertoires from subjects exposed to, actively infected with, or recovered from COVID-19 were included in the dataset. The repertoires were made available in a free public database intended to serve as a resource for research on the immune response to SARS-CoV-2. The samples were drawn from two sources: the first 160 participants of the ongoing ImmuneRACE study, and 1,254 subjects contributed by 6 global collaborators. Sample metadata almost always included a de-identified subject ID, COVID-19 status, age in years and sex. HLA class I and class II types, where available, came from metadata supplied by the sample provider rather than from assay-based typing. What the study reported, not specific to this receptor: The quantity of clinical and demographic metadata differed by source and by participant and was supplied without curation.

Each collaborating institution followed its own protocols to collect whole blood in K2EDTA tubes. For TCRbeta analysis, collaborator samples were shipped as frozen whole blood, as isolated PBMCs, or as DNA extracted from either sample type. The sequence links TRBV5-8 to TRBJ1-5; a stretch of 8 junction bases matches TRBD1. The sample consisted of peripheral blood. This clonotype was obtained from a man in his 60s with acute or convalescent COVID-19. The CDR3 has the sequence CASSAGQGGGNQPQHF. The DNA reads TGTGCCAGCAGCGCAGGACAGGGAGGGGGCAATCAGCCCCAGCATTTT.